This T cell receptor beta chain was sequenced for a study of vaccination effects on CD4 cells after COVID-19 (dated by TCRdb to 2021 to 2024). Background for the entire study: Participants received two doses of either the BNT162b2 or the mRNA-1273 mRNA SARS-CoV-2 vaccine. Pre-vaccine samples from a couple of convalescent patients were drawn 16 days and one week before the first dose, 142 and 148 days after COVID-19 diagnosis. The study compared SARS-CoV-2 spike-specific CD4+ TCR repertoires before and after mRNA vaccination in COVID-19 convalescent patients and infection-naive vaccine recipients. The full study included fewer than eleven COVID-19 convalescent patients and a few SARS-CoV-2-naive healthy vaccine recipients. Cultures from other donors in the study were sequenced using the Oncomine TCR Beta short-read assay on an Illumina iSeq 100. The paper as a whole reports these results and caveats: The study was limited by a small number of convalescent patients and lacked early post-infection timepoints. For convalescent patients, new clones induced by the vaccine made up most of the post-vaccine spike-reactive repertoire, and these new clones were largely distinct from the clones induced by infection. At late post-vaccination timepoints, both infection-induced and vaccine-induced clones showed marked clonal contraction, consistent with waning T cell responses.

The library was prepared using the immunoSEQ multiplex PCR assay. DNA from the cultured and isolated CD4+ T cells underwent TCR beta CDR3 sequencing. As for the authors' bioinformatics: Non-productive TCR sequences were removed and reads were trimmed to the CDR3 region, keeping CDR3s of at least 7 amino acids. The MANAFEST web app was used to pick out antigen-specific clonotypes by comparing their expansion in peptide wells with that in reference cultures. Positive clones required FDR<0.05 expansion versus reference and all other wells, odds ratio above 5, and frequency above 0.1% in two replicate wells. A clonotype was called cross-reactive if it was significantly expanded both in SARS-CoV-2 spike wells and in at least one common cold coronavirus spike condition. Using the stringdist R package, CDR3 similarity was measured by Levenshtein distance, and unrooted trees were constructed with ape in R 3.6.1. TCRdb carries this immuneACCESS record with in-frame sequences only. Its versions omit some clonotypes, under half of them owing to an unresolved V gene in the studies checked, with the rest unexplained. V and J calls and clone size are as listed in that table; D and trimming were resolved from the DNA. This sample gives 45,000 to 70,000 clones in total; about 77% of them show up just once. Approximately 5% of the sample goes to the ten largest clones.

This clone was counted only a few times. Its antigen target is currently unknown. Within one base of it there is no much larger clone, and no base qualities were kept. The junction carries 14 bases between V and J, which are trimmed by 0 bases and 7 bases respectively. Its CDR3 holds 14 amino acids, cysteine through phenylalanine. Just the 42-base CDR3 DNA is kept, in frame starting at base 1. The germline V gene supplies CDR1 SGDLS and CDR2 YYNGEE. In the ViraFEST assay, PBMC were stimulated with viral peptide pools, and TCR sequencing was then used to find antigen-specific CD4+ T cell clonotypes based on their expansion. After less than eleven days of culture, CD4+ T cells were isolated with the EasySep CD4+ T cell isolation kit. PCR-confirmed SARS-CoV-2 infection had occurred in convalescent patients between March and December 2020, before the Alpha, Beta and Delta variants emerged in the United States. Two million PBMC per well were cultured with around 10 ug/ml peptides in IMDM containing around 5.3% human AB serum, around 10 IU/ml IL-2 and gentamicin. For the negative control culture condition, an HIV-1 Nef peptide pool was used. Half of the culture medium was replaced with fresh IL-2-containing medium on days 3 and 7. Unless otherwise noted, each peptide stimulation condition was cultured in triplicate wells. PBMC were separated from whole blood using Ficoll-Paque Plus gradient centrifugation and were then either cryopreserved at -140C or used fresh. Genomic DNA was extracted from cultured CD4+ T cells with the QIAamp micro DNA kit.

Sequencing used CD4+ T cells from PBMCs cultured with HIV peptides, obtained before COVID-19 vaccination. Explained via the paper, the cell subset or site label denotes: HIV-1 Nef peptide pool negative control/reference culture. The chain links TRBV9 with TRBJ2-7; perhaps TRBD2 is the D gene, with 6 bases matching. The TCR was taken from a human donor who had a prior SARS-CoV-2 infection. The CDR3 protein is CASSVVPGESEQYF. The bases are TGTGCCAGCAGCGTAGTCCCGGGAGAAAGTGAGCAGTACTTC.